Presented here are 15 T cell receptor beta chains from one specimen sequenced in a study of shared clonotypes between healthy human individuals. The table came from immunoSEQ multiplex PCR; TCRdb's copy has only in-frame clones and leaves some out. The data hold more than 1,200,000 clones, with around 98.5% observed a single time. The specimen was naive CD4+ T cells sorted from blood. Regarding subset: CD45RA+ positively selected. The receptor set was obtained from a man younger than 40 in good health.

The gene calls are TRBV28 and TRBJ2-7; TRBD2 is a possible D gene (6 bases). This CDR3 region has 18 residues. V shed 3 bases and J shed 1 base, with 22 bases lying between them. In germline, CDR1 is MDHEN, CDR2 SYDVKM. CDR3: CASSLPPLPGLGSYEQYF. The CDR3 DNA is TGTGCCAGCAGTTTGCCACCGCTCCCGGGACTGGGTTCCTACGAGCAGTACTTC.

As regards this clone: Germline is not matched at one junction end, which may reflect a read error. The CDR3 spells CASSLGGRLRTGLHF. In DNA, the CDR3 is TGTGCCAGCAGCTTGGGAGGACGACTTCGCACCGGATTGCACTTC. The rearrangement links TRBV11-2 to TRBJ2-7; perhaps TRBD2 as D (6 bases). The germline V gene encodes CDR1 SGHAT and CDR2 FQNNGV. The CDR3 has 15 residues.

The chain carries TRBV5-4 and TRBJ2-5; 8 bases match TRBD1. The CDR3 loop spans 14 amino acids. J was trimmed by 2 bases and V by 4 bases; bases with no gene match: 4. Germline values: CDR1 SGHNT, CDR2 YYREEE (reference sequence). The CDR3 nucleotides are TGTGCCAGCAGCAAGGGACAGGAACAAGAGACCCAGTACTTC. Translating gives CASSKGQEQETQYF.

CDR3 DNA sequence: TGCGCCAGCAAGCGGGAGCGAGTCACAGATACGCAGTATTTT. Protein product: CASKRERVTDTQYF. V usage is TRBV5-1 and J usage is TRBJ2-3; TRBD2 agrees at 8 bases. This CDR3 region has 14 residues. The V segment lost 6 bases and the J segment 2 bases; nucleotides outside the gene matches: 5. The germline V gene encodes CDR1 SGHRS and CDR2 YFSETQ.

The chain employs TRBV11-2 and TRBJ2-7; 7 bases align to TRBD2. This CDR3 has 15 amino acids. Germline V gene sequence: CDR1 SGHAT, CDR2 FQNNGV. Trimming took 2 bases from V and 3 from J; bases not matched to a gene: 7. The CDR3 DNA reads TGTGCCAGCAGCTTAAGGCGGGAGTATGGCTACGAGCAGTACTTC. Amino acid sequence: CASSLRREYGYEQYF. Full variable domain (missing parts from reference TRBV11-2 and TRBJ2-7): EAGVAQSPRYKIIEKRQSVAFWCNPISGHATLYWYQQILGQGPKLLIQFQNNGVVDDSQLPKDRFSAERLKGVDSTLKIQPAKLEDSAVYLCASSLRREYGYEQYFGPGTRLTVT.

V usage is TRBV7-8 and J usage is TRBJ1-5; D is uncertain. The germline V and J ends were trimmed by 5 bases and 0 bases, with 8 bases remaining between them. This CDR3 contains 14 residues. The V gene's germline CDR1 is SGHVS and CDR2 FQNEAQ. In nucleotides, the CDR3 is TGTGCCAGCAGCCCGGTTGGTAGCAATCAGCCCCAGCATTTT. Translated, it gives CASSPVGSNQPQHF.

The chain couples TRBV7-3 to TRBJ2-1; 8 positions match TRBD2. Germline CDR1 reads SGHTA; CDR2 reads FQGTGA. The CDR3 is 14 amino acids. V lost 5 bases to trimming and J lost 9 bases; unmatched junction nucleotides: 9. CDR3 nucleotide sequence: TGTGCCAGCAGCCCCTCCGGGCTAGCGGGTGAGCAGTTCTTC. It specifies CASSPSGLAGEQFF. Drawing the rest from reference TRBV7-3 and TRBJ2-1, the complete variable domain is GAGVSQTPSNKVTEKGKYVELRCDPISGHTALYWYRQSLGQGPEFLIYFQGTGAADDSGLPNDRFFAVRPEGSVSTLKIQRTERGDSAVYLCASSPSGLAGEQFFGPGTRLTVL.

This clone was recorded only once. The chain has TRBV19 and TRBJ2-3, with a tentative D call TRBD1 (5 bases). Deletions cut 4 bases from V and 6 bases from J, with 14 bases between. The CDR3 is 14 residues long. Germline-derived CDR1 and CDR2 are LNHDA and SQIVND (reference sequence). The CDR3: CASSKGFGADTQYF. The CDR3 DNA reads as TGTGCCAGTAGTAAGGGGTTCGGTGCCGATACGCAGTATTTT.

The genes are TRBV7-6 and TRBJ2-3, with TRBD2 as a possible D gene (6 bases). V lost 5 bases to trimming and J lost 0 bases, with 12 bases between them. This CDR3 is built from 15 residues. The germline CDR1 and CDR2 sequences are SGHVS and FNYEAQ. CDR3 nucleotides: TGTGCCAGCAGCGTTAGCGGTACTAGCACAGATACGCAGTATTTT. Encoded protein: CASSVSGTSTDTQYF.

The rearrangement uses TRBV6-5 and TRBJ2-2, with D perhaps TRBD1 or TRBD2 (5 bases each). CDR3 length: 15 residues. CDR1 and CDR2 (germline): MNHEY, SVGAGI. V gave up 7 bases and J gave up 6 bases, with 18 bases separating them. CDR3 sequence reads: CASTYSDSLSGELFF. The CDR3 DNA is TGTGCCAGCACATATAGCGACAGCCTATCCGGGGAGCTGTTTTTT.

This chain joins TRBV11-2 and TRBJ2-3; D call uncertain. This CDR3 region has 11 residues. The V end lost 8 bases, the J end lost 3 bases, and 6 bases lay between the germline ends. The germline V gene encodes CDR1 SGHAT and CDR2 FQNNGV. CDR3 DNA sequence: TGTGCCAGCTTGGGAACAGATACGCAGTATTTT. This sequence encodes CASLGTDTQYF.

V is TRBV4-2 and J is TRBJ2-7; possibly TRBD2 for D (6 bases). The CDR3 has 14 residues. The V gene lost 4 bases and the J gene lost 7 bases, with 17 bases spanning the gap. Germline V gene lookup returns CDR1 LGHNA and CDR2 YNFKEQ. CDR3 loop: CASSPQGAGTEQYF. As DNA, the CDR3 is TGTGCCAGCAGCCCCCAAGGAGCGGGTACGGAGCAGTACTTC.

This clone was counted once. V gene TRBV7-3 combines with J gene TRBJ2-6, with a tentative D call TRBD1 (5 bases). Trimming cost V 3 bases and J 3 bases, with 6 bases left between them. This CDR3 contains 14 residues. CDR1 is SGHTA, CDR2 FQGTGA, per germline. As DNA, the CDR3 is TGTGCCAGCAGCTTTACAGGTGGGGCCAACGTCCTGACTTTC. Its translation is CASSFTGGANVLTF. Full variable domain (rest looked up from reference TRBV7-3 and TRBJ2-6): GAGVSQTPSNKVTEKGKYVELRCDPISGHTALYWYRQSLGQGPEFLIYFQGTGAADDSGLPNDRFFAVRPEGSVSTLKIQRTERGDSAVYLCASSFTGGANVLTFGAGSRLTVL.

This chain connects TRBV18 to TRBJ2-2, with a possible D match to TRBD1 (7 bases). Trimming pared 6 bases from V and 5 bases from J, leaving 16 bases between. This CDR3 is 15 amino acids long. The germline V gene has CDR1 KGHSH and CDR2 LQKENI. CDR3 region: CASSPAQGGTGELFF. Written as DNA, the CDR3 is TGTGCCAGCTCCCCCGCCCAGGGGGGTACCGGGGAGCTGTTTTTT.

The chain combines TRBV2 with TRBJ2-2; no clear D. Between the trimmed V and J ends, which lost 7 bases and 4 bases, there was a span of 10 bases. Germline CDR1 and CDR2: SNHLY and FYNNEI. The CDR3 contains 13 residues. CDR3 in amino acids: CASTNTFTGELFF. CDR3 bases: TGTGCCAGCACGAATACTTTCACCGGGGAGCTGTTTTTT. The variable domain in full, with the rest retrieved from reference TRBV2 and TRBJ2-2, is EPEVTQTPSHQVTQMGQEVILRCVPISNHLYFYWYRQILGQKVEFLVSFYNNEISEKSEIFDDQFSVERPDGSNFTLKIRSTKLEDSAMYFCASTNTFTGELFFGEGSRLTVL.